The clone carrying this T cell receptor (beta chain) was seen a few times. This entry comes from a study of T-cell reconstitution after alpha-beta-depleted transplantation in children. A TCRbeta library incorporating unique molecular identifiers was prepared. TCRdb itself ran the PCR reads through MiXCR, one entry per CDR3 protein. This sample yields about 540,000 distinct CDR3 sequences, of which 15% to 20% are seen a single time; 2.5% to 4% belongs to the top ten. The CDR3 runs to 15 residues. V gave up 2 bases and J gave up 4 bases, with 12 bases separating them. Germline CDR1 reads MNHEY; CDR2 reads SVGAGI.

V gene TRBV6-5 combines with J gene TRBJ1-5; D perhaps matches TRBD1 (5 bases). The specimen comprised PBMCs from the stem cell graft donor, sampled from the stem cell graft. The sequence derives from a human donor who donated a stem cell graft to a child with acute lymphoblastic leukemia. The CDR3 loop reads CASSYGGTENQPQHF. In DNA form, the CDR3 reads TGTGCCAGCAGTTACGGAGGGACGGAAAATCAGCCCCAGCATTTT.